A single sample gave rise to the 6 T cell receptor beta chains below, sequenced in a study of regulatory T cells in long-lasting Graves disease. Construction of the TCR beta libraries employed iRepertoire HTBI primers in conjunction with Arm-PCR of CDR3 regions. MiXCR, applied by TCRdb to the multiplex PCR reads, yields one record per CDR3 protein. The repertoire holds roughly 400,000 distinct CDR3 sequences, with roughly 23% as singletons. As for time point: persistent/refractory GD, antithyroid drugs over 5 years with positive TRAb. The authors made the TCR library using RNA they extracted from PBMCs. The source material was peripheral blood mononuclear cells (PBMCs), sampled when the disease was refractory, from a patient treated with antithyroid drugs. These TCRs come from a female donor with Graves disease.

The gene calls are TRBV10-3 and TRBJ2-1; D gene uncertain. V dropped 6 bases and J dropped 6 bases, with 18 bases sitting between them. The length of the CDR3 is 15 residues. Looked up from germline, CDR1 is ENHRY and CDR2 is SYGVKD. The chain's CDR3 is CAIRQIEGPGNEQFF. CDR3 in DNA: TGTGCCATCAGACAAATAGAAGGCCCCGGCAATGAGCAGTTCTTC.

The gene calls are TRBV18 and TRBJ2-5; weak D call: TRBD2 (6 bases). The CDR3 consists of 14 residues. Trimming shortened V by 3 bases and J by 2 bases, and 10 bases separated the two germline ends. CDR1 is KGHSH, CDR2 LQKENI, per germline. The CDR3 loop reads CASSPTRDQETQYF. For the CDR3, the DNA is TGTGCCAGCTCACCGACTAGAGATCAAGAGACCCAGTACTTC.

The table lists this clonotype with many counts. This chain connects TRBV2 to TRBJ2-2; D is possibly TRBD2 (5 bases). CDR1 is SNHLY and CDR2 is FYNNEI in the germline V gene. V lost 5 bases and J 6 bases, leaving 19 bases between the germline ends. The CDR3 runs to 16 residues. The CDR3 DNA sequence: TGTGCCAGCAGTCCCACCAGACCGGGATACGCCGGGGAGCTGTTTTTT. Translated, it gives CASSPTRPGYAGELFF.

The J gene is TRBJ2-7, the V gene TRBV7-9; no clear D gene. The CDR3 is made up of 13 amino acids. The germline gives CDR1 SEHNR, CDR2 FQNEAQ (reference sequence). The V end lost 4 bases, the J end lost 3 bases, and 10 bases lay between the germline ends. CDR3 amino acids: CASSSPGYYEQYF. In DNA form, the CDR3 reads TGTGCCAGCAGCTCCCCCGGGTACTACGAGCAGTACTTC.

This clonotype was recorded at least ten times. This chain joins TRBV12-5 and TRBJ2-5; 9 bases are shared with TRBD1. Looked up from germline, CDR1 is LGHNT and CDR2 is FRNRAP. The CDR3 extends over 15 amino acids. The trim removed 10 bases at V and 2 bases at J, leaving 11 bases unmatched. In DNA, the CDR3 is TGTGCTAACGACAGGGGGAATAAGGGGCAAGAGACCCAGTACTTC. Residues: CANDRGNKGQETQYF.

The V call is TRBV7-3, the J call TRBJ2-1, with 8 bases identical to TRBD2. The germline CDR1 and CDR2 sequences are SGHTA and FQGTGA. The CDR3 consists of 16 residues. The V segment lost 5 bases and the J segment 5 bases; nucleotides outside the gene matches: 11. CDR3 sequence (DNA): TGTGCCAGCAGCCGGGGGGGGACTCTAGCGGACAATGAGCAGTTCTTC. Protein product: CASSRGGTLADNEQFF.